These 21 T cell receptor beta chains originate from one sample sequenced in a study of T cells in Graves' hyperthyroidism and ophthalmopathy. Amplified TCR beta CDR3 regions came from RNA transcripts. The primer set for the first-round RT-PCR of the TCR CDR3 was HTBI. MiXCR, applied by TCRdb to the multiplex PCR reads, yields one record per CDR3 protein. The repertoire includes about 350,000 distinct CDR3 sequences, approximately 15% of them detected once, and 20% to 25% sits in the top ten. The material sequenced was blood. These receptors originate from a woman in her twenties or thirties with Graves' hyperthyroidism.

This clonotype was seen at least ten times. This CDR3 reads CASSLAGGVASPLHF. DNA for the CDR3: TGTGCCAGCAGCTTAGCGGGGGGGGTGGCTTCACCCCTCCACTTT. The rearrangement links TRBV7-2 to TRBJ1-6; TRBD1 is a possible D gene (5 bases). The V end was cut by 0 bases, the J end by 9 bases, with 12 bases between. Germline V CDR1 and CDR2: SGHTA, FQGNSA. The CDR3 contains 15 residues.

The J gene is TRBJ1-2, the V gene TRBV20-1; D gene uncertain. In germline, CDR1 is DFQATT, CDR2 SNEGSKA (reference sequence). The V end lost 5 bases, the J end lost 9 bases, and 7 bases lay between the germline ends. The CDR3 contains 9 residues. The DNA for the CDR3 is TGCAGTGCTGGGCTCAGCTACACCTTC. Its translation: CSAGLSYTF.

This clonotype was seen many times. V is TRBV28 and J is TRBJ2-7, with D possibly being TRBD1 (6 bases). This CDR3 has 11 residues. V lost 7 bases and J lost 7, with 11 bases in between. Germline V gene sequence: CDR1 MDHEN, CDR2 SYDVKM. The CDR3 sequence: CASNSRGEQYF. CDR3 DNA sequence: TGTGCCAGCAACTCAAGGGGGGAGCAGTACTTC.

This clonotype showed up many times. The chain employs TRBV9 and TRBJ2-5; 11 bases line up with TRBD2. CDR1 and CDR2 from the germline V gene are SGDLS and YYNGEE. After removal of 0 bases from V and 5 bases from J, the junction contained 9 bases not matched to a gene. The CDR3 covers 17 residues. The DNA for the CDR3 is TGTGCCAGCAGCGTAGCGGCTAGCGGGAGGATGGAGGAGACCCAGTACTTC. It codes for CASSVAASGRMEETQYF.

This clonotype occurred many times. The chain uses TRBV28 and TRBJ1-2; D gene ambiguous. The germline V gene encodes CDR1 MDHEN and CDR2 SYDVKM. The CDR3 covers 10 residues. The CDR3 DNA is TGTGCAACACGTTTGTATGGCTACACCTTC. Protein: CATRLYGYTF.

V usage is TRBV4-2 and J usage is TRBJ1-1; possibly TRBD1 for D (6 bases). The CDR3 has 13 residues. The germline V and J ends were trimmed by 2 bases and 8 bases, with 12 bases remaining between them. Germline V gene lookup returns CDR1 LGHNA and CDR2 YNFKEQ. CDR3 sequence: CASSQSTGGEAFF. The CDR3 DNA reads TGTGCCAGCAGCCAATCAACGGGGGGCGAAGCTTTCTTT.

The V gene is TRBV19, the J gene TRBJ2-1; 7 bases are shared with TRBD2. With 8 bases clipped from V and 9 bases from J, the junction kept 10 bases outside the gene matches. Germline loops: CDR1 LNHDA, CDR2 SQIVND (reference sequence). There are 13 residues in the CDR3. CDR3 region: CASSPGGYTEQFF. Written as DNA, the CDR3 is TGTGCCAGTTCTCCGGGGGGTTATACTGAGCAGTTCTTC. Drawing the rest from reference TRBV19 and TRBJ2-1, the complete variable domain is DGGITQSPKYLFRKEGQNVTLSCEQNLNHDAMYWYRQDPGQGLRLIYYSQIVNDFQKGDIAEGYSVSREKKESFPLTVTSAQKNPTAFYLCASSPGGYTEQFFGPGTRLTVL.

The rearrangement joins TRBV15 to TRBJ2-7; 7 positions agree with TRBD1. The CDR3 has 16 residues. Germline V CDR1 and CDR2: LNHNV, YYDKDF (reference sequence). J lost 6 bases, V lost 0 bases, and 11 bases had no gene match. CDR3 nucleotide sequence: TGTGCCACCAGCAGAGACCCGGGACAGTCCTCCGGCGAGCAGTACTTC. Encoded protein: CATSRDPGQSSGEQYF.

This clonotype was counted many times. CDR3 nucleotides: TGTGCCAGCAGTTTGGGTCAAATAGGGACCCAGTACTTC. The encoded protein is CASSLGQIGTQYF. The chain carries TRBV28 and TRBJ2-5; D remains ambiguous. With 3 bases removed from V and 7 bases from J, the gap between germline ends came to 12 bases. This CDR3 comprises 13 residues. Germline-derived CDR1 and CDR2 are MDHEN and SYDVKM.

The table lists this clonotype with many counts. The genes are TRBV7-9 and TRBJ2-7, with 8 bases lining up with TRBD2. Germline loops: CDR1 SEHNR, CDR2 FQNEAQ (reference sequence). J lost 6 bases, V lost 5 bases, and 12 bases had no gene match. CDR3 length: 15 residues. CDR3 sequence reads: CASSPSGGGPGEQYF. CDR3 nucleotides: TGTGCCAGCAGCCCCTCCGGGGGGGGTCCTGGCGAGCAGTACTTC.

The rearrangement uses TRBV18 and TRBJ1-2; 9 bases fit TRBD1. This CDR3 has 17 amino acids. V lost 3 bases to trimming and J lost 6 bases; unmatched junction nucleotides: 14. Per germline, CDR1 KGHSH and CDR2 LQKENI. CDR3 in amino acids: CASSPGTGRGPNDGYTF. For the CDR3, the DNA is TGTGCCAGCTCACCCGGGACAGGGAGGGGTCCTAATGATGGCTACACCTTC.

The genes are TRBV4-3 and TRBJ2-2; no clear D. The V end lost 0 bases, the J end lost 4 bases, and 3 bases lay between the germline ends. The CDR3 length is 13 residues. Germline V CDR1 and CDR2: LGHNA, YSLEER. The CDR3 reads CASSQDSTGELFF. In DNA, the CDR3 is TGCGCCAGCAGCCAAGATTCCACCGGGGAGCTGTTTTTT.

This clonotype was observed a few times. The chain carries TRBV29-1 and TRBJ1-5, with a tentative D call TRBD1 (5 bases). The CDR3 consists of 15 residues. V dropped 5 bases and J dropped 2 bases, with 16 bases sitting between them. Germline V gene sequence: CDR1 SQVTM, CDR2 ANQGSEA. The CDR3 here is CSVQWQGRGNQPQHF. The CDR3 region has the DNA TGCAGCGTTCAATGGCAGGGTCGAGGCAATCAGCCCCAGCATTTT. Using reference TRBV29-1 and TRBJ1-5 for the parts outside the CDR3, the full variable domain is SAVISQKPSRDICQRGTSLTIQCQVDSQVTMMFWYRQQPGQSLTLIATANQGSEATYESGFVIDKFPISRPNLTFSTLTVSNMSPEDSSIYLCSVQWQGRGNQPQHFGDGTRLSIL.

In this sample, this clonotype turned up many times. This chain's CDR3 is CASSLGVNSQFF. CDR3 sequence (DNA): TGTGCCAGCAGCTTAGGGGTAAATAGCCAGTTCTTC. The V and J genes are TRBV11-2 and TRBJ2-1; the D is unclear. Germline loops: CDR1 SGHAT, CDR2 FQNNGV. This CDR3 has 12 residues. V was pared by 1 base and J by 13 bases, with 11 bases between.

At least ten counts were recorded for this clonotype. The gene calls are TRBV7-2 and TRBJ2-1; D may be TRBD1 (5 bases). Trimming stripped 5 bases from V and 6 bases from J, with 11 bases between. The CDR3 runs 13 residues. Germline V lookup: CDR1 SGHTA, CDR2 FQGNSA. The CDR3 reads CASSLARVNEQFF. In DNA, the CDR3 is TGTGCCAGCAGCCTTGCCAGGGTCAATGAGCAGTTCTTC.

V and J are TRBV7-6 and TRBJ2-2, with TRBD2 as a possible D gene (5 bases). The CDR3 totals 16 residues. V was cut by 1 base and J by 6 bases, with 15 bases left in between. Germline V gene sequence: CDR1 SGHVS, CDR2 FNYEAQ. CDR3: CASSLESRTLSGELFF. For the CDR3, the DNA is TGTGCCAGCAGCTTAGAGTCCCGGACTTTATCCGGGGAGCTGTTTTTT.

This clonotype appeared many times. The chain carries TRBV27 and TRBJ2-1, with 8 bases identical to TRBD1. V shed 11 bases and J 8 bases; nucleotides not matched to a gene: 23. This CDR3 is 17 amino acids long. The V gene's germline CDR1 is MNHEY and CDR2 SMNVEV (reference sequence). The CDR3 is CAARKGRAGGAFYEQFF. The CDR3 DNA reads as TGTGCCGCCCGGAAAGGGCGGGCAGGGGGCGCCTTCTATGAGCAGTTCTTC.

There are many counts of this clonotype. This CDR3 is CASIARVGPGGNTIYF. The CDR3 bases are TGTGCCAGCATCGCAAGAGTAGGTCCGGGTGGAAACACCATATATTTT. This sequence joins TRBV28 and TRBJ1-3, with D unresolved. Germline lookup yields CDR1 MDHEN and CDR2 SYDVKM. The CDR3 runs to 16 residues. V lost 7 bases and J 3 bases, leaving 19 bases between the germline ends.

In this sample, this clonotype turned up a few times. This chain joins TRBV5-4 and TRBJ2-3; 8 nucleotides match TRBD2. V was clipped by 5 bases and J by 6 bases; unmatched bases: 8. Germline lookup yields CDR1 SGHNT and CDR2 YYREEE (reference sequence). This CDR3 has 14 amino acids. CDR3 nucleotide sequence: TGTGCCAGCAGGGGAGCGGGAGCGGGGGATACGCAGTATTTT. Protein: CASRGAGAGDTQYF.

This clonotype was seen more than once but under ten times. The chain uses TRBV20-1 and TRBJ2-1; 9 nucleotides match TRBD2. CDR3 length equals 13 residues. Germline V gene sequence: CDR1 DFQATT, CDR2 SNEGSKA (reference sequence). Trimming removed 2 bases from V and 9 bases from J; junction bases left unmatched: 5. CDR3 protein: CSARLAGSGEQFF. CDR3 coding DNA: TGCAGTGCTAGACTAGCGGGAAGTGGTGAGCAGTTCTTC.

This clonotype has a count of ten or more. The chain is built from TRBV12-3 or TRBV12-4 and TRBJ1-2, with 10 bases identical to TRBD1. The CDR3 spans 14 residues. Trimming removed 6 bases from V and 4 bases from J; junction bases left unmatched: 5. The CDR3 DNA reads as TGTGCCAGCAGCGCCGGGACAGGGGCCTATGGCTACACCTTC. It is translated as CASSAGTGAYGYTF.